This T cell receptor beta chain came from a study of T-cell memory formation after mild COVID-19. Across the whole study: Largely donor-specific TCR clusters were found.

This CDR3 has 12 residues. Germline assignment: CDR1 SQVTM and CDR2 ANQGSEA. The ends were cut back, 4 bases at V and 3 bases at J, with 9 bases in the middle. TCR alpha and TCR beta cDNA libraries carrying sample barcodes and UMIs were produced by 5'RACE using constant-segment primers. MiXCR, applied by TCRdb to the 5' RACE reads, yields one record per CDR3 protein. The table shows about half a million distinct CDR3 sequences, with over 15% occurring only once. The sequence derives from an adult woman who had mild COVID-19 (a few samples of this study predate the infection). Cell type and time point are not known. The chain has TRBV29-1 and TRBJ1-2; a weak D match, TRBD1 (6 bases). Sequenced sample: PBMCs or a T cell subset sorted from them (not recorded which). The CDR3 bases are TGCAGCGTTGGGGGGCGACACTATGGCTACACCTTC. Amino acid sequence: CSVGGRHYGYTF.